Many counts were recorded for the clone carrying this T cell receptor beta chain. What it recognizes is unknown. The sample belongs to a study of blood T cells in healthy people across ages. General observations from the study: PBMC samples, being unsorted, prevented any conclusive comparison of naive and antigen-experienced cells. Older age coincided with a roughly linear decline in TCR beta diversity per million T cells.

The use of a sample-barcoded 5' primer and a J-beta primer mix characterized a second PCR of roughly 6 to 11 cycles. Researchers report that a template-switch adaptor with 12 random nucleotides tagged each cDNA molecule. TCRdb re-derived calls from the 5' RACE reads in MiXCR, one entry per CDR3 protein. The sample shows approximately 810,000 distinct CDR3 sequences, about 28% of them seen only once. The CDR3 length is 14 residues. Germline trimming cut 3 bases from V and 4 bases from J; bases unmatched to any gene: 6. The germline V gene has CDR1 DFQATT and CDR2 SNEGSKA (reference sequence). The receptor was derived from an elderly woman in good health. Sample: blood. The rearrangement joins TRBV20-1 to TRBJ1-2, with 9 bases matching TRBD1. The CDR3 coding sequence is TGCAGTGCTAGCACCGGGACAGGGAGCTATGGCTACACCTTC. Encoded protein: CSASTGTGSYGYTF.